This T cell receptor (beta chain) was sequenced during a study of blood T cell repertoires in COVID-19. Background on the study: Spain, Italy and the United States supplied samples that represented acute and convalescent COVID-19. PBMCs, B-cell-depleted T cells, or T cells provided the cDNA or gDNA that made up the material.

V was trimmed by 6 bases and J by 0 bases, leaving 11 bases between them. Germline values: CDR1 SGHAT, CDR2 FQNNGV. The CDR3 totals 15 residues. Here immunoSEQ multiplex PCR was the method, and the copy in TCRdb shows in-frame clones only, minus some. The sample lists about 310,000 clones, around 90% seen once, with approximately 2.4% in the top ten. The gene calls are TRBV11-2 and TRBJ2-2; D unclear. This receptor was identified in a man between 18 and 29 years old with active or convalescent COVID-19. Input material: peripheral blood. The CDR3 DNA is TGTGCCAGCAGTGTAAGAGCAACGAACACCGGGGAGCTGTTTTTT. Encoded protein: CASSVRATNTGELFF.